The clone carrying this T cell receptor beta chain was seen more than once but under ten times. This specimen comes from a study of T-cell reconstitution after alpha-beta-depleted transplantation in children. Unique molecular identifiers were used in preparing the TCRbeta library. TCRdb independently ran MiXCR on the PCR reads; one entry per CDR3 protein. The sample has about 540,000 distinct CDR3 sequences, roughly 18% seen once; the top ten hold over 3%. V lost 2 bases and J 0 bases, leaving 11 bases between the germline ends. This CDR3 contains 16 residues. V usage is TRBV12-3 or TRBV12-4 and J usage is TRBJ2-1; D is perhaps TRBD1 or TRBD2 (5 bases each). This receptor was taken from a human donor who donated a stem cell graft to a child with acute lymphoblastic leukemia. Sequenced material: PBMCs from the stem cell graft donor, taken from the stem cell graft. CDR3 amino acids: CASSLWDQSSYNEQFF. Here the CDR3 DNA reads TGTGCCAGCAGTTTATGGGACCAAAGCTCCTACAATGAGCAGTTCTTC.